This T cell receptor beta chain was sequenced during a study of shared clonotypes between healthy human individuals. Study context: Donors were a couple of women and a few men aged 18 to 49.

CD45RO-negative cells were positively selected for CCR7, leaving out terminally differentiated effector memory CD45RA+ cells. Trimming cost V 4 bases and J 8 bases; bases outside gene matches: 13. CDR3 length equals 15 residues. Germline assignment: CDR1 MNHNY and CDR2 SVGAGI (reference sequence). Study-level points and caveats: Depth of sequencing was expected to influence donor clonotype sharing. Larger estimated richness was generally recorded for naive subsets relative to memory subsets.

It was around 190 ng DNA, about 30,000 T cell genomes, that sorted-subset replicate PCRs used. Generated by immunoSEQ multiplex PCR, the TCRdb table keeps only in-frame clones and is missing some. The data contain some 2,100,000 clones, roughly 91% of them singletons. On this clone itself: No antigen is known for it.

Input material: naive CD8+ T cells from PBMCs. The receptor was derived from a man younger than 35 in good health. Some clones in this sample may be carry-over from other donors' samples. The rearrangement links TRBV6-6 to TRBJ2-5; 7 bases are shared with TRBD2. This CDR3 reads CASSSGLYRGETQYF. In DNA form, the CDR3 reads TGTGCCAGCAGTTCAGGACTATATCGGGGGGAAACCCAGTACTTC.